This is a list of T cell receptor beta chains from one sample in a study of cytomegalovirus exposure and HLA in healthy donors. TCRdb's table, derived via immunoSEQ multiplex PCR, lists solely in-frame clones and lacks some. The sample has fewer than 200,000 clones, roughly 85% seen once. What was sequenced was PBMCs. The receptors derive from a man between 18 and 29 years old in good health and CMV-seropositive. Both conserved end residues are part of each CDR3. The order of the fields is CDR3 length, clone size, V gene, J gene, D gene, CDR3 DNA, CDR3 protein. D genes are given only for firm matches. Some rows mark clone size as missing; the rest say once, few, many or name a class of expanded clone.

length: 14
size: NA
V: TRBV5-1
J: TRBJ1-1
D: NA
DNA: TGCGCCAGCAGCTTGGCCGAGGGGGTCCCTGAAGCTTTCTTT
CDR3: CASSLAEGVPEAFF

length: 14
size: NA
V: TRBV28
J: TRBJ2-5
D: TRBD1
DNA: TGTGCCAGCAGTTGGGACAGGGGCGGAGAGACCCAGTACTTC
CDR3: CASSWDRGGETQYF

length: 17
size: NA
V: TRBV5-1
J: TRBJ1-3
D: NA
DNA: TGCGCCAGCAGCTTGGTCGGGACACAGCACTCTGGAAACACCATATATTTT
CDR3: CASSLVGTQHSGNTIYF

length: 16
size: NA
V: TRBV10-3
J: TRBJ1-2
D: TRBD1
DNA: TGTGCCATCAGTTCCGCTCAGGACAGGGGACCGCGCGGCTACACCTTC
CDR3: CAISSAQDRGPRGYTF

length: 16
size: NA
V: TRBV5-6
J: TRBJ2-7
D: TRBD1
DNA: TGTGCCAGCAGCTTGGGCCCACCGGGACAGGATTACGAGCAGTACTTC
CDR3: CASSLGPPGQDYEQYF

length: 15
size: NA
V: TRBV6-6
J: TRBJ2-3
D: TRBD1
DNA: TGTGCCGCCGGGACAGGGACCGCTGGTGGAGATACGCAGTATTTT
CDR3: CAAGTGTAGGDTQYF

length: 15
size: NA
V: TRBV6-5
J: TRBJ2-1
D: NA
DNA: TGTGCCAGCAGTTACGAGGAAAGCTCCTACAATGAGCAGTTCTTC
CDR3: CASSYEESSYNEQFF

length: 14
size: NA
V: TRBV4-1
J: TRBJ2-2
D: NA
DNA: TGCGCCAGCAGCCAAGAGGACACTGCGGGGGAGCTGTTTTTT
CDR3: CASSQEDTAGELFF

length: 13
size: NA
V: TRBV6-4
J: TRBJ2-3
D: TRBD2
DNA: TGTGCCAGCAGTGAGTTAGCGGGGAATACGCAGTATTTT
CDR3: CASSELAGNTQYF

length: 16
size: NA
V: TRBV4-1
J: TRBJ2-1
D: NA
DNA: TGCGCCAGCAGCCAAGGCATTGACTCAGGGTTCGATGAGCAGTTCTTC
CDR3: CASSQGIDSGFDEQFF

length: 16
size: NA
V: TRBV7-3
J: TRBJ1-2
D: TRBD1
DNA: TGTGCCAGCAGCTCCGCACCGGGACAGGGGGGAGGAGGCTACACCTTC
CDR3: CASSSAPGQGGGGYTF

length: 13
size: NA
V: TRBV18
J: TRBJ2-7
D: NA
DNA: TGTGCCAGCTCAGCGCCTTCCTCCTACGAGCAGTACTTC
CDR3: CASSAPSSYEQYF

length: 14
size: NA
V: TRBV5-4
J: TRBJ1-2
D: NA
DNA: TGTGCCAGCAGCTTGCCAGGGACTAACTATGGCTACACCTTC
CDR3: CASSLPGTNYGYTF

length: 17
size: NA
V: TRBV18
J: TRBJ2-1
D: TRBD1
DNA: TGTGCCAGCTCACCCCTACCGGGGACAGTGACCTACAATGAGCAGTTCTTC
CDR3: CASSPLPGTVTYNEQFF

length: 16
size: NA
V: TRBV9
J: TRBJ2-1
D: TRBD1
DNA: TGTGCCAGCAGCGTAGCTCCTGACAGGGGGGGCGATGAGCAGTTCTTC
CDR3: CASSVAPDRGGDEQFF

length: 15
size: once
V: TRBV6-1
J: TRBJ1-2
D: NA
DNA: TGTGCCAGCAGTGAATTTCGGGGGTCGGACTATGGCTACACCTTC
CDR3: CASSEFRGSDYGYTF

length: 14
size: NA
V: TRBV19
J: TRBJ1-5
D: NA
DNA: TGTGCCAGTATGTCGAGGCAGGGCTTTCAGCCCCAGCATTTT
CDR3: CASMSRQGFQPQHF

length: 17
size: NA
V: TRBV18
J: TRBJ2-1
D: TRBD2
DNA: TGTGCCAGCTCACCACCTTCTAGACTAGCGGGAGTCAATGAGCAGTTCTTC
CDR3: CASSPPSRLAGVNEQFF

length: 15
size: few
V: TRBV6-5
J: TRBJ1-1
D: NA
DNA: TGTGCCAGCAGTTACTCGACAGCCCCAGGTACTGAAGCTTTCTTT
CDR3: CASSYSTAPGTEAFF

length: 12
size: NA
V: TRBV5-6
J: TRBJ1-3
D: NA
DNA: TGTGCCAGCAGCCGGCGGTGGGACACCATATATTTT
CDR3: CASSRRWDTIYF

length: 15
size: NA
V: TRBV6-6
J: TRBJ2-7
D: NA
DNA: TGTGCCAGCACTGAGGGATGGGGGGGCAGTTACGAGCAGTACTTC
CDR3: CASTEGWGGSYEQYF

length: 14
size: NA
V: TRBV4-1
J: TRBJ1-4
D: NA
DNA: TGCGCCAGCAGCCAAGGCCCGGCTAATGAAAAACTGTTTTTT
CDR3: CASSQGPANEKLFF

length: 15
size: NA
V: TRBV2
J: TRBJ2-3
D: TRBD2
DNA: TGTGCCAGCACCTATAGCGGGGGGGACACAGATACGCAGTATTTT
CDR3: CASTYSGGDTDTQYF

length: 18
size: NA
V: TRBV4-2
J: TRBJ2-4
D: TRBD2
DNA: TGTGCCAGCAGCCAAGATAATAGCGGGAGGGCCTCCAAAAACATTCAGTACTTC
CDR3: CASSQDNSGRASKNIQYF

length: 14
size: once
V: TRBV27
J: TRBJ2-2
D: NA
DNA: TGTGCCAGCAGTCCGACCACGAATAGCCGGGAGCTGTTTTTT
CDR3: CASSPTTNSRELFF

length: 16
size: NA
V: TRBV5-5
J: TRBJ1-1
D: TRBD1
DNA: TGTGCCAGCAGCTTCGGCTCCAGGACAGGGAACACTGAAGCTTTCTTT
CDR3: CASSFGSRTGNTEAFF

length: 15
size: NA
V: TRBV28
J: TRBJ1-5
D: NA
DNA: TGTGCCAGCAGTCCCTCTCTCCGGGGCAATCAGCCCCAGCATTTT
CDR3: CASSPSLRGNQPQHF

length: 13
size: NA
V: TRBV6-1
J: TRBJ1-5
D: NA
DNA: TGTGCCAGCAGTGTACAGGGTGACCAGCCCCAGCATTTT
CDR3: CASSVQGDQPQHF

length: 14
size: once
V: TRBV6-5
J: TRBJ2-2
D: TRBD1
DNA: TGTGCCAGCGCCGGACAGGGGGACACCGGGGAGCTGTTTTTT
CDR3: CASAGQGDTGELFF

length: 16
size: few
V: TRBV9
J: TRBJ2-7
D: NA
DNA: TGTGCCAGCAGCGTAGGACAGACAGACTTCTTCTACGAGCAGTACTTC
CDR3: CASSVGQTDFFYEQYF

length: 12
size: NA
V: TRBV29-1
J: TRBJ1-2
D: NA
DNA: TGCAGCGCTGGGATTTACAGGGATGGCTACACCTTC
CDR3: CSAGIYRDGYTF

length: 14
size: NA
V: TRBV4-1
J: TRBJ2-2
D: NA
DNA: TGCGCCAGCAGCCAAGACCCCAATACCGGGGAGCTGTTTTTT
CDR3: CASSQDPNTGELFF

length: 15
size: NA
V: TRBV13
J: TRBJ1-3
D: TRBD1
DNA: TGTGCCAGCAGCTTAAGCCAGGGGGCCCGGAACACCATATATTTT
CDR3: CASSLSQGARNTIYF

length: 14
size: NA
V: TRBV2
J: TRBJ2-2
D: NA
DNA: TGTGCCAGCAAGGATACAGGGCAAACCGGGGAGCTGTTTTTT
CDR3: CASKDTGQTGELFF

length: 17
size: NA
V: TRBV27
J: TRBJ2-3
D: TRBD2
DNA: TGTGCCAGCAGTTTACTAGCGGGGCATTCAAGCACAGATACGCAGTATTTT
CDR3: CASSLLAGHSSTDTQYF

length: 15
size: NA
V: TRBV4-2
J: TRBJ2-1
D: TRBD1
DNA: TGTGCCAGCAGCCAAGTTTCTGGACAGGAGAATGAGCAGTTCTTC
CDR3: CASSQVSGQENEQFF

length: 15
size: NA
V: TRBV4-1
J: TRBJ2-1
D: NA
DNA: TGCGCCAGCAGTCTAGATCCCAGCTCCTACAATGAGCAGTTCTTC
CDR3: CASSLDPSSYNEQFF

length: 12
size: NA
V: TRBV5-4
J: TRBJ1-3
D: NA
DNA: TGTGCCAGCGGAAGCGCCGGAAACACCATATATTTT
CDR3: CASGSAGNTIYF

length: 14
size: NA
V: TRBV5-1
J: TRBJ2-5
D: NA
DNA: TGCGCCAGCAGCTTGGAGACAGAGCAAGAGACCCAGTACTTC
CDR3: CASSLETEQETQYF

length: 22
size: many
V: TRBV10-2
J: TRBJ2-6
D: TRBD1
DNA: TGCGCCAGCAGTGGGCCGGGGCCGACAGGGCCACGACCGCACTCTGGGGCCAACGTCCTGACTTTC
CDR3: CASSGPGPTGPRPHSGANVLTF

length: 14
size: NA
V: TRBV6-5
J: TRBJ2-1
D: NA
DNA: TGTGCCAGCAGTTACGGGCCCTACACCGATGAGCAGTTCTTC
CDR3: CASSYGPYTDEQFF

length: 14
size: NA
V: TRBV2
J: TRBJ2-1
D: TRBD1
DNA: TGTGCCAGCAGTCGCTCTGGACAGGGGGGTGAGCAGTTCTTC
CDR3: CASSRSGQGGEQFF

length: 15
size: NA
V: TRBV6-5
J: TRBJ1-2
D: NA
DNA: TGTGCCAGCAGTACGCCGGGGGGCCGGAACTATGGCTACACCTTC
CDR3: CASSTPGGRNYGYTF

length: 14
size: NA
V: TRBV25-1
J: TRBJ1-2
D: NA
DNA: TGTGCCAGCAGTTTGACAGGACTTAACTATGGCTACACCTTC
CDR3: CASSLTGLNYGYTF

length: 15
size: few
V: TRBV6-1
J: TRBJ2-1
D: TRBD1
DNA: TGTGCCAGCACTCCACAGGGGTTCTCCTACAATGAGCAGTTCTTC
CDR3: CASTPQGFSYNEQFF

length: 15
size: NA
V: TRBV4-1
J: TRBJ1-1
D: NA
DNA: TGCGCCAGCAGCAATTCGGACAGTTCGAACACTGAAGCTTTCTTT
CDR3: CASSNSDSSNTEAFF

length: 16
size: NA
V: TRBV18
J: TRBJ2-7
D: NA
DNA: TGTGCCAGCTCACCCGGTCCTCACCTTCTCACTTACGAGCAGTACTTC
CDR3: CASSPGPHLLTYEQYF

length: 15
size: NA
V: TRBV9
J: TRBJ2-3
D: NA
DNA: TGTGCCAGCAGCGGGACTGACCTAAGCACAGATACGCAGTATTTT
CDR3: CASSGTDLSTDTQYF

length: 13
size: NA
V: TRBV6-5
J: TRBJ1-5
D: NA
DNA: TGTGCCAGCAGTGTTCAGGGAGGTCAGCCCCAGCATTTT
CDR3: CASSVQGGQPQHF

length: 13
size: once
V: TRBV5-6
J: TRBJ2-7
D: NA
DNA: TGTGCCAGCAGCTTGGGCAGGCCTAACGAGCAGTACTTC
CDR3: CASSLGRPNEQYF

length: 13
size: few
V: TRBV28
J: TRBJ2-7
D: NA
DNA: TGTGCCAGCAGGAACAGAGGGGGCTACGAGCAGTACTTC
CDR3: CASRNRGGYEQYF

length: 16
size: NA
V: TRBV28
J: TRBJ1-4
D: NA
DNA: TGTGCCAGCAGTTTAGGAGGGACGGGGGTTAATGAAAAACTGTTTTTT
CDR3: CASSLGGTGVNEKLFF

length: 15
size: NA
V: TRBV6-5
J: TRBJ2-7
D: NA
DNA: TGTGCCAGCAGTTACTCAGTGACAGACTCCTACGAGCAGTACTTC
CDR3: CASSYSVTDSYEQYF

length: 13
size: NA
V: TRBV2
J: TRBJ2-5
D: NA
DNA: TGTGCCAGCAGTGTGAACCGGGGGGAGACCCAGTACTTC
CDR3: CASSVNRGETQYF

length: 15
size: NA
V: TRBV5-4
J: TRBJ2-2
D: NA
DNA: TGTGCCAGCAGCTTGTACACAGGGAACACCGGGGAGCTGTTTTTT
CDR3: CASSLYTGNTGELFF

length: 17
size: NA
V: TRBV28
J: TRBJ2-1
D: TRBD2
DNA: TGTGCCAGCAGTCCCGGAAGTCTAGCGGGAGTTTACAATGAGCAGTTCTTC
CDR3: CASSPGSLAGVYNEQFF

length: 13
size: NA
V: TRBV30
J: TRBJ1-2
D: NA
DNA: TGTGCCTGCGCTAAAACCCGGGACTCTGGCTACACCTTC
CDR3: CACAKTRDSGYTF

length: 13
size: NA
V: TRBV30
J: TRBJ2-7
D: NA
DNA: TGTGCCTGGAATCTTGGGGGCGGCCACGAGCAGTACTTC
CDR3: CAWNLGGGHEQYF

length: 14
size: NA
V: TRBV28
J: TRBJ2-1
D: NA
DNA: TGTGCCAGCAGTTTGCCGGGACTTAAGGATGAGCAGTTCTTC
CDR3: CASSLPGLKDEQFF

length: 14
size: once
V: TRBV27
J: TRBJ2-7
D: TRBD2
DNA: TGTGCCAGCAGTCCTAGGGCGGGAGGAGATGAGCAGTACTTC
CDR3: CASSPRAGGDEQYF